This paragraph covers one TCR beta chain sequence. The CDR3 covers 17 residues. Germline assignment: CDR1 SGHAT and CDR2 FQNNGV. The junction had 9 bases not matched to a gene; V was cut back by 3 bases and J by 7 bases. This table comes from immunoSEQ multiplex PCR, and its TCRdb copy is limited to in-frame clones, with some not included. The sample carries 300,000 to 450,000 clones, about 88% recorded once. This entry comes from a study of blood T cell repertoires in COVID-19. Study details: The United States, Italy and Spain provided the acute and convalescent COVID-19 samples.

Participant ages covered roughly 18 to 89 years across 25 or so US areas. Participants had their cohort set by participant-reported clinical history. This sequence was found in a woman younger than 45 who had recovered from COVID-19. The rearrangement uses TRBV11-2 and TRBJ1-6; 10 bases align to TRBD1. Sequencing was done on a sample of PBMCs or T cells enriched from blood (not recorded which). The CDR3 DNA reads as TGTGCCAGCAGCTTGCTCGGGACAGGGGCTGGAAATTCACCCCTCCACTTT. This sequence encodes CASSLLGTGAGNSPLHF.